This T cell receptor beta chain comes out of a study of cytomegalovirus exposure and HLA in healthy donors (dated by TCRdb to the late 2010s). The study in broad terms: According to an earlier analysis of a few hundred of the donors, 200 million or so T cells yielded roughly 110 million unique TCR beta sequences and about 300 Gb of sequence data. In an earlier analysis of 500 to 650 of the donors, high-throughput TCR beta sequencing was used to judge whether each TCR beta V gene segment behaved as functional or pseudogenic. Among the roughly 400 genotyped donors, roughly 80% belonged to the genetic ancestry cluster associated with self-reported Caucasian donors. Alongside the repertoire data, information on donor age, sex, ethnicity and CMV serostatus was compiled. To study patterns of TCR occurrence, a later analysis re-analyzed previously published TCR beta repertoires from several hundred donors and added high-resolution HLA genotyping. The T cell repertoires of around 670 subjects were profiled by immunosequencing and related to cytomegalovirus serostatus. About five DR-DQ haplotypes were treated as single units for association and clustering because of strong linkage in the cohort. The number of typed donors differed by locus: roughly 629-630 for A, B, C, DRB1 and DQB1; roughly 510 for DQA1; approximately 600 for DPA1; and roughly 450 for DPB1. A later genetic analysis took genome-wide SNP genotypes for about 55% of the 666 donors and used that subset as a discovery cohort. Every discovery cohort repertoire had been produced on one sequencing platform. HLA typing included class I and class II loci at four-digit resolution. The study was designed to test whether signatures of past pathogen exposure could be identified by cataloging public T cell receptors. The later analysis used no new phenotypic data to find candidate immune exposures, relying instead on TCR beta sequences and their occurrence across donors. High-throughput TCR immunosequencing, statistical association of individual TCRs with disease status, and machine learning were combined to predict cytomegalovirus infection status. On average, 235,054 unique TCR beta nucleotide sequences were sequenced per donor among about 400 genotyped donors of the cohort, with roughly 18% of those sequences being non-productive. In addition to the first cohort of around 670 subjects, a separate validation cohort of approximately 120 different subjects was used. About 280 gigabases of sequencing data and roughly 80 million unique TCR sequences made up an early release that covered approximately 620 HLA-typed donors.

CDR1 and CDR2, looked up from the germline V gene, are MGHRA and YSYEKL. The CDR3 starts with the cysteine, ends with the phenylalanine, and has 19 residues. Only the CDR3 region is kept as DNA, spanning 57 bases read in frame from base 1. The germline V end is reduced by 0 bases and the J end by 0 bases; junction bases left unmatched: 9. Findings and caveats that apply to the study as a whole: The study listed 150 to 200 TCR beta chains as associated with cytomegalovirus. In a later genetic analysis, fewer N-insertions in productive TCRs were reported among donors in an Asian-associated ancestry cluster than the 666-donor mean. Across donors, most TCR sequences were observed very rarely, whereas some public TCRs were present in many individuals. Only TCR beta chains were sequenced in this cohort, and the absence of alpha or paired-chain data limited detectable features. A cluster of highly shared sequence variants was judged likely to represent a technical artifact of the sequencing pipeline. A later analysis found that TCR association rates varied across HLA loci, with DRB1 alleles showing the most associated TCRs and HLA-C alleles the fewest. Because the 87-base-pair reads could not distinguish some IMGT-functional V segments, including TRBV6-2 and TRBV6-3, those segments were excluded. Assigning TCR associations to individual alleles was difficult when HLA alleles, especially DR and DQ, strongly co-occurred. Broadly in line with IMGT annotations, most TCR beta V segments showed up in productive rearrangements about 90% or about 30% of the time in an earlier analysis of around 600 of the donors. HLA typing was unavailable for some donors at each locus, so association tests used only the typed subset. A few of the identified cytomegalovirus-associated TCR beta chains were confirmed in vitro to be specific for cytomegalovirus antigens. The classifier was reported to diagnose cytomegalovirus status with high specificity and sensitivity in both the original cohort and the validation cohort. A later genetic analysis associated a missense DCLRE1C variant with V-gene and J-gene trimming of TCR beta chains, and an independent cohort replicated the association. The only immune exposure information available for the cohort was CMV serostatus. In a later analysis, HLA-associated TCR beta chains were found to be more clonally expanded and to have lower generation probabilities than equally common non-associated chains. Correlated functional status among segregating V segments might reflect linkage disequilibrium, but an unknown experimental factor could not be ruled out. A later analysis reported that several top co-occurrence clusters appeared linked to parvovirus B19, influenza, CMV and Epstein-Barr virus. According to the authors, the approach could potentially be generalized to other disease states and immunological phenotypes. A further reported finding was that TCR beta sequences accurately predicted the HLA-A and HLA-B alleles for most subjects in the first cohort. A later analysis associated about 18,000 TCR beta sequences with specific HLA alleles at a false discovery rate of 0.05. Because counts were too low, 15 to 20 rarely observed V segments, including chromosome 9 orphons, were excluded from the earlier analysis of around 640 of the donors. Most CMV-associated TCR beta chains appeared to be HLA-restricted in a later analysis, and the HLA associations seemed to be driven largely by CMV exposure. Roughly uniform sequencing depth across donors was assumed in presence/absence analyses, although this assumption may not hold.

Turning to this clone: Its antigen specificity is not known. No base-level quality is on record; no much larger clone is a single base apart.

Libraries were constructed by the immunoSEQ multiplex PCR assay. For the multiplex PCR, a mixture combining 60 forward primers for TCR Vbeta segments and 13 reverse primers for TCR Jbeta segments was used. Amplification of the CDR3 region of rearranged TCR beta genes was performed with a multiplex PCR assay on genomic DNA. The amplified TCR beta libraries were sequenced on the Illumina HiSeq System as 87-base-pair reads. On the study's bioinformatics: A later analysis tallied 75 million to 85 million unique TCR beta chains across the 600 to 700 repertoires, and about 10 million of those chains were shared by two or more donors. To remove PCR and sequencing errors, raw reads were error-corrected and collapsed into unique sequences using a nearest-neighbor algorithm that merged closely related sequences. V, D and J gene segments were assigned by aligning CDR3 sequences to IMGT reference sequences. For a sequence to be retained, a match of at least six nucleotides to both a V gene segment and a J gene segment was required. A rearrangement was called productive if the CDR3 had no stop codons and remained in frame with V and J, and every other rearrangement was called non-productive. Following IMGT convention, CDR3 was defined as the stretch from the second conserved V-encoded cysteine up to the conserved J-encoded phenylalanine. The earlier analysis of approximately 590 of the donors excluded any sequence lacking an unambiguous match to a single V gene segment. In an earlier analysis of 500 to 750 of the donors, V segments were called functional above 56.7% productive rearrangements and were called segregating when the between-donor standard deviation exceeded 5%. To diagnose cytomegalovirus status from the catalog of TCR beta chain sequences, a statistical classification framework was built. In a later analysis, V and J genes were assigned by comparing TCR nucleotide sequences against IMGT/GENE-DB human TR gene sequences. Using the TCRdist pipeline, a later analysis assigned CDR3 sequences along with most-parsimonious VDJ recombination scenarios. A later analysis defined each TCR beta chain by its CDR3 amino acid sequence plus V-gene family, and excluded reads lacking a unique V-gene family. To address suspected cross-contamination and a sequencing artifact, a later analysis removed a few hundred highly shared, low-generation-probability nucleotide sequences. In a later analysis, a clonal expansion index was calculated for each public chain from normalized within-repertoire ranks of inferred template counts. Generation probabilities in a later analysis came from a VDJ recombination model fitted to out-of-frame rearrangements, and those results were checked against IGoR. In a later analysis, TCR-TCR, TCR-HLA and TCR-CMV co-occurrence was scored with hypergeometric tests, and a repertoire-size bias correction was applied to TCR pairs. To estimate false discovery rates, a later analysis permuted the HLA or CMV assignments 20 times. In a later analysis, co-occurring TCRs were grouped using DBSCAN, and TCRdist sequence similarity was added for clustering within HLA-allele-positive subsets. Co-occurrence clustering excluded repertoires with fewer than 30,000 or more than 120,000 public chains, plus five with anomalous nucleotide sharing. Entries here come from immuneACCESS through TCRdb and include only in-frame sequences with V and J called. Some clones fail to appear in such tables; in the studies checked, an unresolved V gene covers under half of the shortfall, and the cause of the remainder is unknown. That table furnishes V, J and clone size, whereas the DNA furnished D and trimming. The sample has about 150,000 clones on record, 84% of them singletons. The top ten clones comprise over 2% of the sample.

The cohort consisted of 600 to 700 healthy bone marrow donors. All cohort members were sampled while nominally healthy, although unrecorded immune exposures were likely present. The donor was CMV seronegative and was included in the group of 352 seronegative cohort members. Every donor gave a peripheral blood sample, and the peripheral blood mononuclear cells from that sample were used for TCR beta sequencing. The Qiagen DNeasy Blood Extraction Kit was used to extract genomic DNA from the blood cell samples. The sequence was collected from a boy younger than 10 in good health and CMV-seronegative. Sequencing was performed on PBMCs. The rearranged chain carries TRBV4-1 and TRBJ1-2; 11 of the junction bases match TRBD1. The DNA sequence is given as TGCGCCAGCAGCCAAGATGGGACAGGGGGGAGTGGGCCTAACTATGGCTACACCTTC. It translates as CASSQDGTGGSGPNYGYTF.